The T cell receptor beta chain under discussion was sequenced for a study of shared clonotypes between healthy human individuals. Terminally differentiated effector memory CD45RA+ cells were excluded by CCR7 positive selection of CD45RO-negative cells. Profiled with immunoSEQ multiplex PCR; TCRdb holds only in-frame clones, not every one. The top ten clones hold more than 20% of a sample with hundreds of thousands of clones, about 90% of them seen once. This CDR3 spans 14 amino acids. Germline CDR1 reads LNHNV; CDR2 reads YYDKDF (reference sequence). Trimming removed 5 bases at V and 9 bases at J, with 19 bases between.

The chain uses TRBV15 and TRBJ1-2; D remains unclear. Sequenced: naive CD8+ T cells sorted from blood. The receptor was isolated from a man between 25 and 39 years old in good health. CDR3 nucleotide sequence: TGTGCCACCAGCGAGCGGGAGACTCTGCTCCGCTACACCTTC. This sequence encodes CATSERETLLRYTF.